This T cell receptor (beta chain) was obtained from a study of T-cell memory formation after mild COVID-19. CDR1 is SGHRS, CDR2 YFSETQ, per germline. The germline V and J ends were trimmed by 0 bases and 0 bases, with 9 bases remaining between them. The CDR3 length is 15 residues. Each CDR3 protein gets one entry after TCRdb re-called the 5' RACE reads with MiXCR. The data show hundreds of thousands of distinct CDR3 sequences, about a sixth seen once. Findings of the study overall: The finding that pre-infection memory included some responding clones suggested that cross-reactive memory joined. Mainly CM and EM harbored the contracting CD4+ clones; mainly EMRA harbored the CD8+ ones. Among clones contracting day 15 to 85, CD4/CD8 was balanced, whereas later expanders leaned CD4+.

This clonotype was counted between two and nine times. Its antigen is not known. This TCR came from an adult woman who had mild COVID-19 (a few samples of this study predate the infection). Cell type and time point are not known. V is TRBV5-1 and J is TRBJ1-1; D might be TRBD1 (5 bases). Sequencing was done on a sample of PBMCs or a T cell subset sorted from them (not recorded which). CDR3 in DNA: TGCGCCAGCAGCTTGGAGACAGTCATGAACACTGAAGCTTTCTTT. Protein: CASSLETVMNTEAFF.